This section outlines one T cell receptor (beta chain) sequence together with its context. Germline values: CDR1 SGHKS, CDR2 YYEKEE (reference sequence). This CDR3 is 14 amino acids long. V dropped 0 bases and J dropped 8 bases, with 9 bases sitting between them. These data originate in a study of control samples from healthy donors and cancer patients. Profiling relied on immunoSEQ multiplex PCR, and the TCRdb table lists in-frame clones only, not all of them. The sample records over 90,000 clones, around 89% being singletons. The clonotype was recovered from a man aged 55 to 69 with lung cancer. The rearrangement links TRBV5-5 to TRBJ1-6; a weak D match, TRBD1 (5 bases). Sequenced sample: PBMCs. CDR3: CASSLGQNYSPLHF. CDR3 in DNA: TGTGCCAGCAGCTTGGGACAGAATTATTCACCCCTCCACTTT.